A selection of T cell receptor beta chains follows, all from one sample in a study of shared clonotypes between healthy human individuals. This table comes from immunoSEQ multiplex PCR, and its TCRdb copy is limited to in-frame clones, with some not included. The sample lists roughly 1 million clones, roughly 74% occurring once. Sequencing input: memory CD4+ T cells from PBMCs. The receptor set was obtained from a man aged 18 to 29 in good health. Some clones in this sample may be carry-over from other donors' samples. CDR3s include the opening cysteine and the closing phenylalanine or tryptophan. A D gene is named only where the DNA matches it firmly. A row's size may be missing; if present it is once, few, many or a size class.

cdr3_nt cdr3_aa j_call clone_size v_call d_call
TGCGCCAGCAGCCAAGGAGGCGGGTCTGGGGGAGGAAAGTCCTACGAGCAGTACTTC CASSQGGGSGGGKSYEQYF TRBJ2-7 NA TRBV4-1 NA
TGTGCCACCAGCAGTCGGGAGAGGAGTGGCGGGGAGCTGTTTTTT CATSSRERSGGELFF TRBJ2-2 NA TRBV15 NA
TGTGCCAGCAGGACAGGGTCAGTCGGGGAGCTGTTTTTT CASRTGSVGELFF TRBJ2-2 NA TRBV28 TRBD1
TGCGCCAGCAGCCAAGAAGGGACAGGGGGCGCTGAGACCCAGTACTTC CASSQEGTGGAETQYF TRBJ2-5 few TRBV4-1 TRBD1
TGTGCCAGCTCACCGATCCAAGGCTACACCTTC CASSPIQGYTF TRBJ1-2 NA TRBV18 NA
TGTGCCAGCGGGCGGGCCTACAATGAGCAGTTCTTC CASGRAYNEQFF TRBJ2-1 NA TRBV28 NA
TGTGCCAGCAGCTCGTCTAGCGGGACGGACACAGATACGCAGTATTTT CASSSSSGTDTDTQYF TRBJ2-3 NA TRBV7-2 TRBD2
TGTGCCAGCAGTGGGTGGACCTCCTACGAGCAGTACTTC CASSGWTSYEQYF TRBJ2-7 NA TRBV25-1 NA
TGTGCCAGCTCACCGGACAGGGGCAGGTCCAACGAGCAGTACTTC CASSPDRGRSNEQYF TRBJ2-7 NA TRBV18 TRBD1
TGTGCCAGCAGTCCCCCCGGACAGTTGAACACTGAAGCTTTCTTT CASSPPGQLNTEAFF TRBJ1-1 NA TRBV27 NA
TGTGCCAGCAGCTTACACCCTTCGGACGGCTTAGGCGAGCAGTTCTTC CASSLHPSDGLGEQFF TRBJ2-1 NA TRBV7-3 NA
TGTGCCAGCACTACACGTCGGACTAGCGGGAACTGGACCGGGGAGCTGTTTTTT CASTTRRTSGNWTGELFF TRBJ2-2 few TRBV28 TRBD2
TGTGCCAGCAGCTTGGACACAGGAGGAAGCAATCAGCCCCAGCATTTT CASSLDTGGSNQPQHF TRBJ1-5 NA TRBV5-5 NA
TGTGCCAGCAGCCTCAACAGGGGCGGTGGTGAGCAGTTCTTC CASSLNRGGGEQFF TRBJ2-1 once TRBV11-3 TRBD1
TGTGCCAGCAGCCCACTCGCGGGGAACACCGGGGAGCTGTTTTTT CASSPLAGNTGELFF TRBJ2-2 few TRBV27 NA
TGTGCCAGCAGTCCGAACCCAACGACAGGCGGAACTGAAGCTTTCTTT CASSPNPTTGGTEAFF TRBJ1-1 NA TRBV6-4 NA
TGCGCCAGCAGCTCTGACGCGAGCTCCTACAATGAGCAGTTCTTC CASSSDASSYNEQFF TRBJ2-1 NA TRBV5-1 NA
TGCGCCAGCAGCTTGGGGGGCGGGAACTCCTACGAGCAGTACTTC CASSLGGGNSYEQYF TRBJ2-7 many TRBV5-1 NA
TGTGCTAGCGGGACTAGCGGCTCCACCGGGGAGCTGTTTTTT CASGTSGSTGELFF TRBJ2-2 NA TRBV12-5 TRBD2
TGTGCCAGCAGCCCAGGGACAGGGGGAGGCTACACCTTC CASSPGTGGGYTF TRBJ1-2 NA TRBV28 TRBD1
TGCGCCAGCAGCCAAAATCAAGGACAGTTCGCCTATGGCTACACCTTC CASSQNQGQFAYGYTF TRBJ1-2 NA TRBV4-1 NA
TGCGCCAGCAGCCAAGTAGGGCGTAAATCATACAATGAGCAGTTCTTC CASSQVGRKSYNEQFF TRBJ2-1 NA TRBV4-1 NA
TGTGCCAGCAGCTTAGGACCGATCAATCAGCCCCAGCATTTT CASSLGPINQPQHF TRBJ1-5 NA TRBV5-5 NA
TGTGCCAGCAGCCGCCAGGGGGTTAAAGAAAAACTGTTTTTT CASSRQGVKEKLFF TRBJ1-4 few TRBV2 TRBD1
TGCGCCAGCAGCCCCGGGACTAGCCCACCAAACGCCCAGTACTTC CASSPGTSPPNAQYF TRBJ2-5 NA TRBV5-1 TRBD2
TGTGCCAGCAGCCAAGATCTGGGGTTAACCGGGGAGCTGTTTTTT CASSQDLGLTGELFF TRBJ2-2 NA TRBV14 NA
TGCAGCGCCCGGGGGCTCCGCGGGGGGAACACTGAAGCTTTCTTT CSARGLRGGNTEAFF TRBJ1-1 NA TRBV29-1 NA
TGTGCCAGCAGCTCGCGCTGGACAGGGAACAATGAGCAGTTCTTC CASSSRWTGNNEQFF TRBJ2-1 NA TRBV7-8 TRBD1
TGTGCCAGCAGTGCCGGGACTAGCCTCTACGAGCAGTACTTC CASSAGTSLYEQYF TRBJ2-7 NA TRBV6-1 TRBD2
TGTGCCAGCCAGGAGAGATTTGGGGAAAAACTGTTTTTT CASQERFGEKLFF TRBJ1-4 NA TRBV30 NA
TGTGCCAGTAGCAGAGGGCTTAATGAAAAACTGTTTTTT CASSRGLNEKLFF TRBJ1-4 NA TRBV19 NA
TGTGCCAGCAGCTTAAGCGCTACCCCAGAGACCCAGTACTTC CASSLSATPETQYF TRBJ2-5 NA TRBV11-2 NA
TGTGCCAGCAGCTTAGGCTCGGTGAATCAGCCCCAGCATTTT CASSLGSVNQPQHF TRBJ1-5 NA TRBV7-8 NA
TGTGCCAGCAGACCTTCCGGGACAGGGGCTTACAATGAGCAGTTCTTC CASRPSGTGAYNEQFF TRBJ2-1 NA TRBV11-2 TRBD1
TGCGCCAGCAGCTTAAGGACGGGGGCCGGGGAGCTGTTTTTT CASSLRTGAGELFF TRBJ2-2 NA TRBV5-1 NA
TGTGCCAGCAGCTTAAGGGACTACAGCAAAAACATTCAGTACTTC CASSLRDYSKNIQYF TRBJ2-4 NA TRBV7-8 TRBD2
TGTGCCAGCAGTGAGAGGACGGAGGATCAGCCCCAGCATTTT CASSERTEDQPQHF TRBJ1-5 NA TRBV2 NA
TGCGCCAGCAGCTTCCCGGGGGACGAGACCCAGTACTTC CASSFPGDETQYF TRBJ2-5 NA TRBV5-1 NA
TGCGCCAGCAGACCCGGGACAATCAGGGAGACCCAGTACTTC CASRPGTIRETQYF TRBJ2-5 NA TRBV23-1 NA
TGTGCCAGCAGCTACCTGGGATCAGGGGGCGAGCAGTACTTC CASSYLGSGGEQYF TRBJ2-7 NA TRBV7-9 TRBD1